Reported below is one T cell receptor beta chain. These data come from a study of blood T cell repertoires in COVID-19. The protocol was immunoSEQ multiplex PCR, while the TCRdb copy is restricted to in-frame clones and leaves out a portion. The sample has about 92,000 clones; about 80% are singletons. The CDR3 loop spans 15 amino acids. With 5 bases clipped from V and 7 bases from J, the junction kept 9 bases outside the gene matches. Germline V gives CDR1 LNHDA, CDR2 SQIVND (reference sequence). This receptor was obtained from a woman in her 70s with acute or convalescent COVID-19. The sequencing sample was made of peripheral blood. The V gene is TRBV19, the J gene TRBJ2-5, with 11 bases identical to TRBD1. CDR3 DNA sequence: TGTGCCAGTAGTCCCCGGACAGGGGGCATAGGGACCCAGTACTTC. This sequence encodes CASSPRTGGIGTQYF.